These 32 T cell receptor beta chains were all obtained from the same sample, sequenced in a study of shared clonotypes between healthy human individuals. TCRdb keeps only in-frame clones here, not all; method: immunoSEQ multiplex PCR. The sample shows 520,000 or so clones, approximately 79% of them seen only once. Sequences were obtained from PBMCs. These receptors were obtained from a woman in her 40s in good health. Some clones in this sample may be carry-over from other donors' samples.

The V and J genes are TRBV5-1 and TRBJ2-1, with 7 bases fitting TRBD2. There are 16 residues in the CDR3. Germline assignment: CDR1 SGHRS and CDR2 YFSETQ. With V trimmed by 4 bases and J by 0 bases, 7 bases remained unmatched. The DNA for the CDR3 is TGCGCCAGCAGCCCTTCCGGGGGGTCCTCCTACAATGAGCAGTTCTTC. It translates to CASSPSGGSSYNEQFF.

The V call is TRBV27, the J call TRBJ1-3, with D possibly being TRBD1 (6 bases). V was trimmed by 4 bases and J by 2 bases, leaving 9 bases between them. CDR1 and CDR2 from the germline V gene are MNHEY and SMNVEV (reference sequence). The CDR3 runs 14 residues. For the CDR3, the DNA is TGTGCCAGCAGTTCCAACAGGGCTGGAAACACCATATATTTT. Translating gives CASSSNRAGNTIYF.

The chain employs TRBV9 and TRBJ2-7; 15 bases fit TRBD2. The length of the CDR3 is 16 residues. The germline CDR1 and CDR2 sequences are SGDLS and YYNGEE. With 3 bases clipped from V and 3 bases from J, the junction kept 4 bases outside the gene matches. CDR3 protein: CASSAGLAGGLYEQYF. Here the CDR3 DNA reads TGTGCCAGCAGCGCTGGACTAGCGGGAGGGCTCTACGAGCAGTACTTC.

The chain employs TRBV19 and TRBJ2-7, with D possibly TRBD2 on 7 matching bases. Germline CDR1 reads LNHDA; CDR2 reads SQIVND (reference sequence). V was cut by 6 bases and J by 2 bases, with 14 bases left in between. This CDR3 comprises 14 residues. In DNA, the CDR3 is TGTGCCAGTAGCCTAGGGGGGGGACCCTACGAGCAGTACTTC. Protein: CASSLGGGPYEQYF.

V gene TRBV19 combines with J gene TRBJ1-1; weak D call: TRBD1 (6 bases). Trimming left V 1 base short and J 5 bases short, with 11 bases between. This CDR3 has 14 amino acids. Germline assignment: CDR1 LNHDA and CDR2 SQIVND (reference sequence). The CDR3 DNA is TGTGCCAGTAGTATAGCAGTCCAGGGGACTGAAGCTTTCTTT. Residues: CASSIAVQGTEAFF.

This chain connects TRBV11-3 to TRBJ2-3; the match to TRBD2 covers 11 bases. CDR1 and CDR2 (germline): SGHNT, YENEEA. V lost 5 bases to trimming and J lost 3 bases; unmatched junction nucleotides: 4. This CDR3 contains 15 residues. CDR3 residues: CASSPRTSGTDTQYF. CDR3 nucleotides: TGTGCCAGCAGCCCCCGGACTAGCGGGACAGATACGCAGTATTTT.

This clone was observed at least ten times. The CDR3 loop reads CATGGLADYNEQFF. The CDR3 nucleotides are TGTGCCACCGGGGGACTAGCGGATTACAATGAGCAGTTCTTC. The rearrangement uses TRBV10-3 and TRBJ2-1; 11 bases are shared with TRBD2. The germline V gene has CDR1 ENHRY and CDR2 SYGVKD. This CDR3 has 14 amino acids. J lost 4 bases, V lost 10 bases, and 6 bases had no gene match.

The chain couples TRBV5-1 to TRBJ2-7; 9 bases fit TRBD1. In germline, CDR1 is SGHRS, CDR2 YFSETQ. J lost 2 bases, V lost 1 base, and 4 bases had no gene match. The CDR3 length is 15 residues. The CDR3 DNA is TGCGCCAGCAGCTTGTTAGGGGACAGGGCCTACGAGCAGTACTTC. This encodes CASSLLGDRAYEQYF. Filled out from reference TRBV5-1 and TRBJ2-7, the complete variable domain reads KAGVTQTPRYLIKTRGQQVTLSCSPISGHRSVSWYQQTPGQGLQFLFEYFSETQRNKGNFPGRFSGRQFSNSRSEMNVSTLELGDSALYLCASSLLGDRAYEQYFGPGTRLTVT.

The sample holds a few counts of this clone. A read error may be the cause here, since a much bigger clone is one base away. The rearrangement links TRBV5-1 to TRBJ1-2, with 9 bases aligning to TRBD1. Germline CDR1 is SGHRS and CDR2 is YFSETQ. The CDR3 consists of 14 residues. J was trimmed by 4 bases and V by 0 bases; bases with no gene match: 1. For the CDR3, the DNA is TGCGCCAGCAGCTTGGGGACAGGGGCCTATGGCTACACCTTC. This codes for CASSLGTGAYGYTF. The full variable domain, completed using reference TRBV5-1 and TRBJ1-2, is KAGVTQTPRYLIKTRGQQVTLSCSPISGHRSVSWYQQTPGQGLQFLFEYFSETQRNKGNFPGRFSGRQFSNSRSEMNVSTLELGDSALYLCASSLGTGAYGYTFGSGTRLTVV.

The CDR3 sequence: CASSISWVIHEQYF. The CDR3 DNA sequence: TGTGCCAGCAGCATCTCCTGGGTTATCCACGAGCAGTACTTC. The V and J genes are TRBV28 and TRBJ2-7; D gene unclear. V was trimmed by 6 bases and J by 5 bases, leaving 17 bases between them. Germline loops: CDR1 MDHEN, CDR2 SYDVKM. This CDR3 region has 14 residues.

With regard to this clone: This may be a read error, as it is one base from a much larger clone. The chain uses TRBV6-1 and TRBJ2-7; TRBD1 is a possible D gene (5 bases). Germline loops: CDR1 MNHNS, CDR2 SASEGT. The CDR3 runs 13 residues. The CDR3 DNA sequence: TGTGCCAGCAGCTCAGGGTACTCCTACGGGCAGTACTTC. It specifies CASSSGYSYGQYF.

The chain couples TRBV28 to TRBJ1-6; D perhaps matches TRBD1 (6 bases). Germline CDR1 is MDHEN and CDR2 is SYDVKM. The CDR3 has 15 amino acids. The V gene lost 2 bases and the J gene lost 9 bases, with 14 bases spanning the gap. CDR3 residues: CASSLQGGGPSPLHF. The CDR3 DNA is TGTGCCAGCAGTTTACAGGGAGGGGGGCCTTCACCCCTCCACTTT. Complete variable domain (other parts from reference TRBV28 and TRBJ1-6): DVKVTQSSRYLVKRTGEKVFLECVQDMDHENMFWYRQDPGLGLRLIYFSYDVKMKEKGDIPEGYSVSREKKERFSLILESASTNQTSMYLCASSLQGGGPSPLHFGNGTRLTVT.

This chain connects TRBV25-1 to TRBJ2-3; possible D gene TRBD2, 6 bases. Trimming took off 1 base at V and 2 bases at J, with 10 bases between the two ends. Germline V gene data show CDR1 as MGHDK and CDR2 as SYGVNS. The CDR3 contains 15 residues. CDR3 bases: TGTGCCAGCAGTGAATTTAGCGGCAACACAGATACGCAGTATTTT. It translates to CASSEFSGNTDTQYF.

In its sample, this clone was seen a few times. The CDR3 DNA sequence: TGTGCCAGCAGCTTGGGTCAGTACCGTGGCTACACCTTC. Encoded protein: CASSLGQYRGYTF. V usage is TRBV5-6 and J usage is TRBJ1-2; D unresolved. The V and J ends lost 0 bases and 7 bases respectively, with 10 bases between them. This CDR3 has 13 residues. Germline CDR1 is SGHDT and CDR2 is YYEEEE.

This chain uses TRBV6-1 with TRBJ2-4, with D hard to call. Germline assignment: CDR1 MNHNS and CDR2 SASEGT. This CDR3 spans 12 amino acids. Trimming shortened V by 5 bases and J by 6 bases, and 8 bases separated the two germline ends. The CDR3 sequence: CASSPTLNIQYF. The CDR3 nucleotides are TGTGCCAGCAGTCCGACTCTAAACATTCAGTACTTC.

The chain combines TRBV10-1 with TRBJ1-1, with D unclear. This CDR3 is built from 14 residues. CDR1 is WNHNN and CDR2 is SYGVQD in the germline V gene (reference sequence). V shed 6 bases and J shed 1 base, with 12 bases lying between them. CDR3: CASRFAGKNTEAFF. CDR3 DNA sequence: TGCGCCAGCAGATTCGCAGGAAAGAACACTGAAGCTTTCTTT.

V gene TRBV7-9 combines with J gene TRBJ1-2, with D possibly being TRBD1 (6 bases). The CDR3 loop spans 15 amino acids. From germline, CDR1 is SEHNR and CDR2 FQNEAQ (reference sequence). V was pared by 5 bases and J by 3 bases, with 16 bases between. CDR3 in DNA: TGTGCCAGCAGCACAACAGGGTTCGGGGACTATGGCTACACCTTC. This translates into CASSTTGFGDYGYTF.

V usage is TRBV15 and J usage is TRBJ2-5; 9 bases fit TRBD2. Germline V gives CDR1 LNHNV, CDR2 YYDKDF (reference sequence). There are 14 residues in the CDR3. The junction had 6 bases not matched to a gene; V was cut back by 5 bases and J by 5 bases. Here the CDR3 reads CATSQAGGVETQYF. The CDR3 bases are TGTGCCACCAGCCAAGCGGGAGGTGTTGAGACCCAGTACTTC.

The chain links TRBV28 to TRBJ1-6; D gene unclear. The CDR3 has 12 amino acids. V was pared by 7 bases and J by 9 bases, with 10 bases between. The germline CDR1 and CDR2 sequences are MDHEN and SYDVKM. CDR3 residues: CASKQTISPLHF. Written as DNA, the CDR3 is TGTGCCAGCAAACAGACGATTTCACCCCTCCACTTT.

The CDR3 DNA is TGTGCCAGCAGTTCGCCGGGACAGGGTAATGAAAAACTGTTTTTT. Residues: CASSSPGQGNEKLFF. The chain recombines TRBV28 with TRBJ1-4; 9 bases fit TRBD1. V trimming: 4 bases; J trimming: 4 bases; junction bases outside the gene matches: 4. The CDR3 consists of 15 residues. The V gene's germline CDR1 is MDHEN and CDR2 SYDVKM.

A remark on this clone: One base away lies a much larger clone, so this may be a sequencing read error. The chain links TRBV9 to TRBJ2-6, with 8 nucleotides matching TRBD1. Germline V lookup: CDR1 SGDLS, CDR2 YYNGEE. This CDR3 region has 15 residues. J was trimmed by 2 bases and V by 3 bases; bases with no gene match: 1. CDR3 in amino acids: CASSETGAGANVLTF. CDR3 sequence (DNA): TGTGCCAGCAGCGAGACAGGGGCTGGGGCCAACGTCCTGACTTTC.

On this clone: Distinct nucleotide sequences in the sample also encode this CDR3. V gene TRBV19 combines with J gene TRBJ1-2; D is possibly TRBD1 (5 bases). This CDR3 comprises 13 residues. V was trimmed by 3 bases and J by 2 bases, leaving 7 bases between them. Germline V gene sequence: CDR1 LNHDA, CDR2 SQIVND (reference sequence). CDR3 coding DNA: TGTGCCAGTAGTATCGGGGGAAACTATGGCTACACCTTC. This translates into CASSIGGNYGYTF.

The rearrangement links TRBV5-4 to TRBJ2-7; no clear D gene. Germline loops: CDR1 SGHNT, CDR2 YYREEE (reference sequence). This CDR3 is 13 amino acids long. With 0 bases removed from V and 7 bases from J, the gap between germline ends came to 11 bases. The CDR3: CASSLVSEEEQYF. CDR3 sequence (DNA): TGTGCCAGCAGCTTGGTGTCCGAGGAGGAGCAGTACTTC. Looking up the rest from reference TRBV5-4 and TRBJ2-7 gives the full variable domain: ETGVTQSPTHLIKTRGQQVTLRCSSQSGHNTVSWYQQALGQGPQFIFQYYREEENGRGNFPPRFSGLQFPNYSSELNVNALELDDSALYLCASSLVSEEEQYFGPGTRLTVT.

V and J are TRBV7-2 and TRBJ2-1; 9 positions agree with TRBD2. The CDR3 contains 13 residues. V lost 6 bases and J lost 8; bases outside the gene matches: 5. Germline CDR1 and CDR2: SGHTA and FQGNSA. For the CDR3, the DNA is TGTGCCAGCAGAATTAGCGGGAGCGATGAGCAGTTCTTC. Translation gives CASRISGSDEQFF.

This clone was picked up a small number of times. The chain links TRBV18 to TRBJ2-7, with D hard to call. CDR1 is KGHSH and CDR2 is LQKENI in the germline V gene. The CDR3 spans 11 residues. V lost 5 bases to trimming and J lost 3 bases, with 5 bases between them. The CDR3 region is CASSKDYEQYF. The DNA of the CDR3 is TGTGCCAGCTCAAAGGACTACGAGCAGTACTTC.

V and J are TRBV19 and TRBJ2-7; D might be TRBD2 (6 bases). Deletions cut 4 bases from V and 0 bases from J, with 10 bases between. This CDR3 region has 14 residues. Germline V CDR1 and CDR2: LNHDA, SQIVND (reference sequence). The DNA of the CDR3 is TGTGCCAGTAGTACGGGACTTGACTCCTACGAGCAGTACTTC. Amino acid sequence: CASSTGLDSYEQYF.

The chain employs TRBV4-2 and TRBJ2-5; D not certain. CDR1 LGHNA and CDR2 YNFKEQ come from the germline V gene. Trimming took off 0 bases at V and 3 bases at J, with 8 bases between the two ends. The CDR3 runs 14 residues. CDR3 DNA: TGTGCCAGCAGCCAAGATTCCGGAAAAGAGACCCAGTACTTC. Residues: CASSQDSGKETQYF.

By frequency in the sample, this clone is medium-sized (0.01 to 0.1%). V is TRBV19 and J is TRBJ2-2, with TRBD1 as a possible D gene (6 bases). Germline-derived CDR1 and CDR2 are LNHDA and SQIVND (reference sequence). This CDR3 is 16 amino acids long. With 4 bases removed from V and 4 bases from J, the gap between germline ends came to 16 bases. This CDR3 reads CASSTPGHVGTGELFF. For the CDR3, the DNA is TGTGCCAGTAGTACCCCGGGACATGTCGGCACCGGGGAGCTGTTTTTT.

V gene TRBV5-6 combines with J gene TRBJ2-3; D not certain. Trimming removed 0 bases at V and 5 bases at J, with 7 bases between. The CDR3 loop spans 13 amino acids. Germline assignment: CDR1 SGHDT and CDR2 YYEEEE. The CDR3 DNA reads as TGTGCCAGCAGCTTGGACTGGGGAGATACGCAGTATTTT. Its protein product is CASSLDWGDTQYF. The full variable domain, with the rest looked up from reference TRBV5-6 and TRBJ2-3, is DAGVTQSPTHLIKTRGQQVTLRCSPKSGHDTVSWYQQALGQGPQFIFQYYEEEERQRGNFPDRFSGHQFPNYSSELNVNALLLGDSALYLCASSLDWGDTQYFGPGTRLTVL.

The chain joins TRBV11-1 to TRBJ2-3; perhaps TRBD2 as D (6 bases). This CDR3 region has 14 residues. Germline V gene lookup returns CDR1 SGHAT and CDR2 FQDESV (reference sequence). Trimming removed 3 bases at V and 2 bases at J, with 9 bases between. CDR3 protein: CASSLGLNTDTQYF. The CDR3 nucleotides read TGTGCCAGCAGCTTGGGACTTAACACAGATACGCAGTATTTT.

The chain recombines TRBV7-9 with TRBJ2-5; D call uncertain. V shed 8 bases and J shed 0 bases, with 13 bases lying between them. The CDR3 totals 14 residues. CDR1 SEHNR and CDR2 FQNEAQ come from the germline V gene (reference sequence). For the CDR3, the DNA is TGTGCCAGCGGTTCTACCTTGTACCAAGAGACCCAGTACTTC. This translates into CASGSTLYQETQYF.

The chain uses TRBV30 and TRBJ1-5, with 9 nucleotides matching TRBD1. The CDR3 has 17 residues. The germline V gene has CDR1 GTSNPN and CDR2 SVGIG (reference sequence). The trim removed 5 bases at V and 0 bases at J, leaving 11 bases unmatched. Here the CDR3 reads CAWSWTGDTYSNQPQHF. The CDR3 DNA follows: TGTGCCTGGTCTTGGACAGGGGACACTTATAGCAATCAGCCCCAGCATTTT. The full variable domain, rest sourced from reference TRBV30 and TRBJ1-5, is SQTIHQWPATLVQPVGSPLSLECTVEGTSNPNLYWYRQAAGRGLQLLFYSVGIGQISSEVPQNLSASRPQDRQFILSSKKLLLSDSGFYLCAWSWTGDTYSNQPQHFGDGTRLSIL.